These 26 T cell receptor beta chains were all obtained from the same sample, sequenced in a study of T cells after yellow fever vaccination. TCRdb passed the 5' RACE reads through MiXCR, listing each CDR3 protein once. Of more than 80,000 distinct CDR3 sequences listed, roughly 5.2% were seen once; the top ten hold approximately 39%. Sequencing used CD8+ T cells sorted from PBMCs, obtained 10 days after the yellow fever booster vaccination. These receptors were obtained from a man aged 18-30 years who received the YFV17D yellow fever vaccine.

The chain employs TRBV6-2 or TRBV6-3 and TRBJ2-7; unclear D gene. The CDR3 is 12 residues long. V lost 8 bases and J 7 bases, leaving 15 bases between the germline ends. CDR1 and CDR2 (germline): MNHEY, SVGEGT. The CDR3 region has the DNA TGTGCCAGCGGCGTACAAGCGTGGGAGCAGTACGTC. Protein: CASGVQAWEQYV.

This clonotype was seen repeatedly, ten times or more. The CDR3 here is CASSPPPGGGVADTQYF. In DNA form, the CDR3 reads TGTGCCAGCAGCCCCCCGCCTGGCGGGGGGGTGGCAGATACGCAGTATTTT. The chain uses TRBV3-1 and TRBJ2-3; TRBD2 matches at 9 bases. Germline V gene sequence: CDR1 LGHDT, CDR2 YNNKEL (reference sequence). Germline trimming cut 4 bases from V and 4 bases from J; bases unmatched to any gene: 12. The CDR3 loop spans 17 amino acids.

In its sample, this clonotype was seen many times. The rearrangement joins TRBV19 to TRBJ2-7; D unresolved. Germline CDR1 and CDR2: LNHDA and SQIVND (reference sequence). The CDR3 loop spans 12 amino acids. V was cut by 5 bases and J by 0 bases, with 5 bases left in between. The CDR3: CASSLFSYEQYV. CDR3 sequence (DNA): TGTGCCAGTAGTCTATTCTCCTACGAGCAGTACGTC.

A few counts support this clonotype. V is TRBV5-1 and J is TRBJ2-1, with 7 nucleotides matching TRBD1. Germline-derived CDR1 and CDR2 are SGHRS and YFSETQ. This CDR3 region has 14 residues. V dropped 4 bases and J dropped 5; count of bases not matched to a gene: 6. The CDR3 region is CASSPGTAHNEQFF. DNA of the CDR3: TGCGCCAGCAGCCCGGGGACAGCGCACAATGAGCAGTTCTTC.

A few counts support this clonotype. This chain uses TRBV29-1 with TRBJ2-1; tentative D call: TRBD2 (6 bases). Trimming took 3 bases from V and 13 from J, leaving 10 bases between them. Germline CDR1 SQVTM, CDR2 ANQGSEA. The CDR3 consists of 10 residues. The CDR3: CSVESGGQFF. CDR3 nucleotides: TGCAGCGTTGAGTCCGGGGGACAGTTCTTC.

A few counts support this clonotype. The chain joins TRBV10-3 to TRBJ2-1; TRBD1 or TRBD2 may be the D gene (6 bases each). Deletions cut 8 bases from V and 6 bases from J, with 17 bases between. The CDR3 contains 14 residues. Per the germline V gene, CDR1 is ENHRY and CDR2 is SYGVKD. The CDR3 reads CAISVPGAPNEQFF. The DNA for the CDR3 is TGTGCCATCTCGGTCCCGGGGGCCCCCAATGAGCAGTTCTTC.

This clonotype was picked up a small number of times. The V and J genes are TRBV10-2 and TRBJ1-2; perhaps TRBD1 as D (6 bases). Germline V gene data show CDR1 as WSHSY and CDR2 as SAAADI. V gave up 7 bases and J gave up 6 bases, with 15 bases separating them. The CDR3 is 13 residues long. The CDR3 here is CASIVGQTDGYTF. The CDR3 bases are TGCGCCAGCATAGTCGGACAGACCGATGGCTACACCTTC.

This clonotype was recorded a few times. The chain employs TRBV12-3 or TRBV12-4 and TRBJ2-5, with D perhaps TRBD1 or TRBD2 (7 bases each). Trimming removed 4 bases from V and 4 bases from J, with 16 bases in between. The CDR3 length is 15 residues. In nucleotides, the CDR3 is TGTGCCAGCAGTTCCCCCGACAGGGAGGGAGAGACCCAGTACTTC. Its translation: CASSSPDREGETQYF.

This clonotype was detected only a few times. V is TRBV6-5 and J is TRBJ1-6, with D maybe TRBD1 (5 bases). This CDR3 has 14 amino acids. V lost 5 bases and J 10 bases, leaving 15 bases between the germline ends. From germline, CDR1 is MNHEY and CDR2 SVGAGI. CDR3 nucleotide sequence: TGTGCCAGCAGTCAGGGAGCAGTTCGCTCACCCCTCCACTTT. Its protein is CASSQGAVRSPLHF.

This clonotype was detected a few times. This chain uses TRBV5-1 with TRBJ2-5; D is perhaps TRBD1 (6 bases). Trimming took off 4 bases at V and 4 bases at J, with 14 bases between the two ends. Germline V gives CDR1 SGHRS, CDR2 YFSETQ. The CDR3 is 14 amino acids. The CDR3 nucleotides read TGCGCCAGCAGCATCCCGGACAGTCTAGAGACCCAGTACTTC. Translating gives CASSIPDSLETQYF.

This clonotype showed up just a few times. The chain is built from TRBV6-2 or TRBV6-3 and TRBJ1-2; D perhaps matches TRBD1 (6 bases). The germline V gene encodes CDR1 MNHEY and CDR2 SVGEGT. V was shortened by 6 bases and J by 10 bases, with 12 bases between the two germline ends. This CDR3 is 11 amino acids long. CDR3 residues: CASSLDRHYTF. In DNA form, the CDR3 reads TGTGCCAGCAGCCTCGACAGGCACTACACCTTC.

This chain joins TRBV15 and TRBJ2-1, with D perhaps matching TRBD1 (5 bases). V gave up 3 bases and J gave up 4 bases, with 7 bases separating them. CDR1 is LNHNV and CDR2 is YYDKDF in the germline V gene (reference sequence). This CDR3 spans 13 amino acids. In DNA, the CDR3 is TGTGCCACCAGCAGGCAGGGTTACAATGAGCAGTTCTTC. Amino acid sequence: CATSRQGYNEQFF.

This sequence joins TRBV19 and TRBJ2-7; TRBD2 is a possible D gene (6 bases). CDR3 length: 15 residues. V lost 3 bases and J lost 0, with 12 bases in between. From germline, CDR1 is LNHDA and CDR2 SQIVND (reference sequence). In nucleotides, the CDR3 is TGTGCCAGTAGTATTAAGGACGGGAGCTCCTACGAGCAGTACTTC. This translates into CASSIKDGSSYEQYF.

This rearrangement joins TRBV6-5 to TRBJ1-5, with 9 bases fitting TRBD1. Germline V gene sequence: CDR1 MNHEY, CDR2 SVGAGI. The J segment lost 4 bases and the V segment lost 2 bases, leaving 3 bases of the junction unmatched. This CDR3 has 15 residues. CDR3 loop: CASSYTGQGNQPQHF. Here the CDR3 DNA reads TGTGCCAGCAGTTACACTGGACAGGGGAATCAGCCCCAGCATTTT.

In its sample, this clonotype was seen a few times. V is TRBV5-1 and J is TRBJ2-7; D may be TRBD1 or TRBD2 (5 bases each). The V and J ends lost 3 bases and 3 bases respectively, with 13 bases between them. This CDR3 contains 14 residues. The germline V gene has CDR1 SGHRS and CDR2 YFSETQ. CDR3 in DNA: TGCGCCAGCAGCTCTCCGGGACGGCACTACGAGCAGTACGTC. This gives the protein CASSSPGRHYEQYV.

The chain has TRBV12-3 or TRBV12-4 and TRBJ1-2; 9 bases map to TRBD1. The CDR3 runs 12 residues. V lost 7 bases and J lost 5; bases outside the gene matches: 2. The CDR3: CASIGQGYGYTF. CDR3 in DNA: TGTGCCAGCATCGGACAGGGGTATGGCTACACCTTC.

This clonotype has at least ten counts. This chain links TRBV7-9 with TRBJ2-3; 13 nucleotides line up with TRBD2. This CDR3 spans 18 amino acids. Germline-derived CDR1 and CDR2 are SEHNR and FQNEAQ (reference sequence). The V gene end was trimmed by 4 bases and the J gene end by 2 bases; junction bases not matched to a gene: 9. The CDR3 protein is CASSSTELAGGLTDTQYF. The CDR3 coding sequence is TGTGCCAGCAGCTCGACCGAACTAGCGGGGGGGCTCACAGATACGCAGTATTTT.

The table lists this clonotype with many counts. The chain combines TRBV5-1 with TRBJ1-4, with D unclear. The CDR3 totals 14 residues. The V gene's germline CDR1 is SGHRS and CDR2 YFSETQ. V lost 0 bases to trimming and J lost 4 bases, with 7 bases between them. The CDR3 nucleotides are TGCGCCAGCAGCTTGGGCCTATTTAATGAAAAACTGTTTTTT. Protein: CASSLGLFNEKLFF. The full variable domain, with the rest looked up from reference TRBV5-1 and TRBJ1-4, is KAGVTQTPRYLIKTRGQQVTLSCSPISGHRSVSWYQQTPGQGLQFLFEYFSETQRNKGNFPGRFSGRQFSNSRSEMNVSTLELGDSALYLCASSLGLFNEKLFFGSGTQLSVL.

This clonotype was counted many times. This chain joins TRBV7-6 and TRBJ1-4, with unresolved D. The CDR3 covers 16 residues. V was shortened by 2 bases and J by 3 bases, with 13 bases between the two germline ends. Germline values: CDR1 SGHVS, CDR2 FNYEAQ. CDR3: CASSLWVSGANEKLFF. Written as DNA, the CDR3 is TGTGCCAGCAGCTTATGGGTGTCGGGAGCTAATGAAAAACTGTTTTTT.

Only a few counts were recorded for this clonotype. This chain links TRBV12-3 or TRBV12-4 with TRBJ2-2; D might be TRBD2 (5 bases). Trimming left V 5 bases short and J 11 bases short, with 12 bases between. There are 12 residues in the CDR3. The CDR3: CASSPGNLELFF. CDR3 nucleotide sequence: TGTGCCAGCAGTCCGGGAAATCTTGAGCTGTTTTTT.

This sequence joins TRBV7-6 and TRBJ2-2; D uncertain. V lost 1 base and J lost 6, with 6 bases in between. The CDR3 loop spans 13 amino acids. The germline V gene encodes CDR1 SGHVS and CDR2 FNYEAQ. Here the CDR3 reads CASSLVSAGELFF. For the CDR3, the DNA is TGTGCCAGCAGCTTAGTGTCGGCCGGGGAGCTGTTTTTT.

This clonotype was counted at least ten times. This rearrangement joins TRBV7-3 to TRBJ2-5, with a weak D call TRBD2 (6 bases). The CDR3 sequence is 17 residues long. Trimming took off 1 base at V and 5 bases at J, with 20 bases between the two ends. CDR1 and CDR2 (germline): SGHTA, FQGTGA. The chain's CDR3 is CASSLNPPGEVGETQYF. CDR3 nucleotide sequence: TGTGCCAGCAGCTTAAATCCCCCCGGGGAGGTAGGGGAGACCCAGTACTTC.

The chain carries TRBV10-3 and TRBJ2-6; D is unresolved. CDR1 ENHRY and CDR2 SYGVKD come from the germline V gene. This CDR3 region has 15 residues. V shed 3 bases and J shed 0 bases, with 6 bases lying between them. The chain's CDR3 is CAISESFSGANVLTF. CDR3 DNA: TGTGCCATCAGTGAAAGTTTCTCTGGGGCCAACGTCCTGACTTTC.

Here the CDR3 DNA reads TGCAGTGCTGGTGGGGTTGGCTACACCTTC. It translates to CSAGGVGYTF. The gene calls are TRBV20-1 and TRBJ1-2; D remains unclear. The V end lost 5 bases, the J end lost 7 bases, and 8 bases lay between the germline ends. Germline values: CDR1 DFQATT, CDR2 SNEGSKA (reference sequence). This CDR3 is built from 10 residues.

This clonotype was observed a few times. The J gene is TRBJ2-2, the V gene TRBV20-1; the match to TRBD2 covers 15 bases. Trimming at V came to 1 base and at J to 2 bases, leaving 5 bases not matched to a gene. The CDR3 spans 18 residues. Germline CDR1 is DFQATT and CDR2 is SNEGSKA (reference sequence). In DNA form, the CDR3 reads TGCAGTGCTAGAGGTCCGGGACTAGCGGGGGGAAACACCGGGGAGCTGTTTTTT. Amino acids: CSARGPGLAGGNTGELFF.

This clonotype has ten or more counts. The chain joins TRBV4-3 to TRBJ2-1, with D perhaps TRBD1 (6 bases). Germline-derived CDR1 and CDR2 are LGHNA and YSLEER. The CDR3 spans 16 residues. V was clipped by 3 bases and J by 0 bases, with 12 bases between them. The CDR3 is CASSQEDRYSYNEQFF. The CDR3, as DNA: TGCGCCAGCAGCCAGGAAGACAGGTACTCCTACAATGAGCAGTTCTTC.